This TCR beta chain was sequenced for a study of cytomegalovirus exposure and HLA in healthy donors. The PCR had 60 Vbeta and 13 Jbeta primers. The assay was immunoSEQ multiplex PCR, and TCRdb's table has in-frame clones only and misses some. This sample carries around 120,000 clones, around three quarters of them seen once, and the ten largest clones take around 1.9%. CDR3 length equals 15 residues. Looked up from germline, CDR1 is SGHRS and CDR2 is YFSETQ. Losses at the gene ends were 4 bases for V and 8 bases for J; bases not matched to a gene: 10. Comment on this clone: The antigen is unknown.

Study-wide points: Across donors, most TCRs were seen rarely, yet some public ones were widespread.

The chain recombines TRBV5-1 with TRBJ1-4; 8 positions agree with TRBD1. The clonotype was recovered from a woman in her forties or fifties in good health and CMV-seronegative. The specimen sequenced was PBMCs. This chain's CDR3 is CASSPGSGQVEKLFF. CDR3 nucleotides: TGCGCCAGCAGCCCGGGGTCGGGACAGGTCGAAAAACTGTTTTTT.